This T cell receptor (beta chain) comes out of a study of blood T cell repertoires in COVID-19. Trimming took off 1 base at V and 2 bases at J, with 23 bases between the two ends. The CDR3 runs to 19 residues. CDR1 is MGHRA, CDR2 YSYEKL, per germline. Authors' methods: Reference gene primers were amplified, and this amplification served to estimate nucleated cell counts. The table came from immunoSEQ multiplex PCR; TCRdb's copy has only in-frame clones and leaves some out. V, J and clone size are taken as reported in that table, and D and trimming were inferred from the DNA itself. The sample holds about 670,000 clones, 75% to 90% seen once.

The V gene is TRBV4-1, the J gene TRBJ1-2; D may be TRBD1 (5 bases). The specimen was peripheral blood. The TCR originated in a woman between 18 and 29 years old with acute or convalescent COVID-19. CDR3 loop: CASSQGALRDGRINYGYTF. DNA of the CDR3: TGCGCCAGCAGCCAAGGCGCCCTCCGGGACGGGAGAATCAACTATGGCTACACCTTC.